This T cell receptor (beta chain) derives from a study of metastatic and nonmetastatic thyroid tumors (dated by TCRdb to the early 2020s). About the full investigation: The researchers compared repertoires between peripheral blood samples and tumor or nodule tissue samples from patients with malignant or benign thyroid disease.

Before undergoing thyroid surgery, none of the patients had been given any kind of treatment. The study retrospectively analysed patient clinical samples collected from about 2012 to 2019 using T-cell receptor beta sequencing. What the study reported, not specific to this receptor: In both blood and tumor samples, malignant tumors were reported to have significantly higher TCR beta diversity than benign nodules.

Preparation of the library involved PCR. Sequencer: Illumina HiSeq 4000. High-throughput sequencing was used to profile the CDR3 region of the TCR beta-chain in every patient. Per the source publication's procedure: CDR3 differences across clinicopathological groups were used to build a classifier for discriminating distant-metastatic papillary thyroid cancer patients. To measure repertoire diversity the researchers used the Shannon index, while the Morisita-Horn index served to gauge how similar the tumor and blood repertoires were. TCRdb handled the public reads itself, with Q25 trimming in fastp and clone calling in MiXCR, and kept productive beta chains. The V and J calls were not made by the authors but by TCRdb's processing. In all, the sample holds tens of thousands of clones, and around 10% of those were seen once. The top ten clones comprise 9% to 10% of the sample. V is reduced by 1 base and J by 0 bases, leaving a spacing of 7 bases between them. CDR1 and CDR2 (SGHTA, FQGNSA) derive from the germline V gene. Measured from the cysteine to the phenylalanine, the CDR3 is 15 residues long. Only the CDR3 region is kept as DNA, spanning 45 bases read in frame from base 1.

Many counts were recorded for this clone. What antigen it recognizes has not been identified. Within one base of it there is no much larger clone, and no base qualities were kept. The source is a male donor with papillary thyroid cancer or a benign thyroid nodule (not recorded which). Some clones in this sample may be carry-over from other donors' samples. Rearrangement joined TRBV7-2 to TRBJ1-5; the D gene identity is not certain. Sample: blood. The bases are TGTGCCAGCAGCTTAGGGGAATATAGCAATCAGCCCCAGCATTTT. Its amino acids are CASSLGEYSNQPQHF.